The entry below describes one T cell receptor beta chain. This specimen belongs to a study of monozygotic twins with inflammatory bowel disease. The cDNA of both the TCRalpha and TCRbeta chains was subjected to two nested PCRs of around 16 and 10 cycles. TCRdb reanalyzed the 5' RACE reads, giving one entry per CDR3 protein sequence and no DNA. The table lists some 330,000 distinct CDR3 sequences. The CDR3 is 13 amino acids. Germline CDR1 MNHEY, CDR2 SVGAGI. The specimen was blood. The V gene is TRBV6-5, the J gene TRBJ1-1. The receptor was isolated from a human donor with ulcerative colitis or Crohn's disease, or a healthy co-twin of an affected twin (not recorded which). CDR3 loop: CASRTTGNTEAFF.